These 18 T cell receptor beta chains were sequenced from one sample in a study of T-cell memory formation after mild COVID-19 (dated by TCRdb to about 2021). Libraries were made using 5' RACE. The sequencing machine was an Illumina NovaSeq 6000. TCRdb trimmed the raw reads at Q25, called clones with MiXCR and kept productive beta chains. Identical CDR3 proteins give one entry, which carries the most common genes and DNA. For this sample the table gives about 470,000 distinct CDR3 sequences, of which roughly 23% were detected only once. The top ten clonotypes cover 9.5% to 15% of the sample. The sequencing sample was made of PBMCs or a T cell subset sorted from them (not recorded which). Source of these receptors: an adult woman who had mild COVID-19 (a few samples of this study predate the infection). The sample titles of this study are shuffled in the database, so cell type and time point are left out; the donor was told from shared clones.

This chain joins TRBV20-1 and TRBJ1-6; TRBD1 aligns across 7 bases. Germline V lookup: CDR1 DFQATT, CDR2 SNEGSKA (reference sequence). Germline trimming cut 6 bases from V and 0 bases from J; bases unmatched to any gene: 5. The CDR3 is made up of 15 amino acids. In DNA form, the CDR3 reads TGCAGTGCCAAACCAGGGGGCTCCTATAATTCACCCCTCCACTTT. Its protein product is CSAKPGGSYNSPLHF.

There are a few counts of this clonotype. The chain recombines TRBV4-1 with TRBJ2-3; TRBD2 matches at 9 bases. This CDR3 has 15 amino acids. The V gene's germline CDR1 is MGHRA and CDR2 YSYEKL. The junction had 7 bases not matched to a gene; V was cut back by 3 bases and J by 6 bases. CDR3 in amino acids: CASSQAGGPFDTQYF. The CDR3 DNA reads TGCGCCAGCAGCCAGGCGGGGGGGCCATTTGATACGCAGTATTTT.

This chain connects TRBV7-8 to TRBJ1-2, with TRBD1 as a possible D gene (6 bases). Trimming cost V 2 bases and J 8 bases, with 12 bases left between them. Germline CDR1 is SGHVS and CDR2 is FQNEAQ. The CDR3 consists of 13 residues. The CDR3 region is CASSLQGPQGYTF. CDR3 in DNA: TGTGCCAGCAGCTTACAGGGGCCGCAGGGCTACACCTTC.

The V gene is TRBV19, the J gene TRBJ2-3; either TRBD1 or TRBD2 may fit D (5 bases each). Germline CDR1 and CDR2: LNHDA and SQIVND (reference sequence). The ends were cut back, 3 bases at V and 4 bases at J, with 8 bases in the middle. The CDR3 length is 13 residues. This chain's CDR3 is CASSIGGPDTQYF. The CDR3 DNA follows: TGTGCCAGTAGTATTGGGGGACCAGATACGCAGTATTTT.

V is TRBV29-1 and J is TRBJ2-4; perhaps TRBD2 as D (5 bases). V lost 4 bases to trimming and J lost 2 bases, with 9 bases between them. The CDR3 is 13 amino acids. The V gene's germline CDR1 is SQVTM and CDR2 ANQGSEA. In DNA form, the CDR3 reads TGCAGCGTTGGAGGACTTTCCAAAAACATTCAGTACTTC. It specifies CSVGGLSKNIQYF.

V usage is TRBV7-8 and J usage is TRBJ1-5; no reliable D call. Germline V gene sequence: CDR1 SGHVS, CDR2 FQNEAQ. The length of the CDR3 is 15 residues. Trimming stripped 0 bases from V and 1 base from J, with 7 bases between. CDR3 residues: CASSLAWQSNQPQHF. CDR3 bases: TGTGCCAGCAGCTTAGCGTGGCAGAGCAATCAGCCCCAGCATTTT.

This clonotype was seen a few times. V gene TRBV18 combines with J gene TRBJ2-2; TRBD1 matches 9 bases. From germline, CDR1 is KGHSH and CDR2 LQKENI. V shed 4 bases, J shed 5 bases, and the junction held 2 bases outside the gene matches. The CDR3 sequence is 14 residues long. DNA for the CDR3: TGTGCCAGCTCACTCGGACAGGGGACCGGGGAGCTGTTTTTT. Its protein product is CASSLGQGTGELFF. Together with reference TRBV18 and TRBJ2-2, the CDR3 gives the full variable domain: NAGVMQNPRHLVRRRGQEARLRCSPMKGHSHVYWYRQLPEEGLKFMVYLQKENIIDESGMPKERFSAEFPKEGPSILRIQQVVRGDSAAYFCASSLGQGTGELFFGEGSRLTVL.

This clonotype has more than one count but fewer than ten. V is TRBV2 and J is TRBJ2-7; a weak D match, TRBD1 (6 bases). Per germline, CDR1 SNHLY and CDR2 FYNNEI. Trimming left V 3 bases short and J 3 bases short, with 12 bases between. This CDR3 has 14 amino acids. CDR3 DNA sequence: TGTGCCAGCAGTGAGCGGAGACAGGACTACGAGCAGTACTTC. This gives the protein CASSERRQDYEQYF.

This clonotype turned up a few times. CDR3 protein: CASSLAHPGSTF. The DNA for the CDR3 is TGTGCCAGCAGCTTAGCGCATCCAGGTTCCACCTTC. The V call is TRBV7-2, the J call TRBJ1-2; D gene uncertain. V was pared by 0 bases and J by 13 bases, with 12 bases between. Germline V CDR1 and CDR2: SGHTA, FQGNSA. The length of the CDR3 is 12 residues.

The genes are TRBV15 and TRBJ1-2, with D hard to call. Germline CDR1 LNHNV, CDR2 YYDKDF (reference sequence). V lost 0 bases to trimming and J lost 7 bases, with 12 bases between them. This CDR3 has 14 amino acids. The CDR3 DNA follows: TGTGCCACCAGCAGAGATGGGGTTGGTGGTGGCTACACCTTC. Residues: CATSRDGVGGGYTF.

This sequence joins TRBV7-2 and TRBJ2-7; D remains unclear. V lost 1 base and J 3 bases, leaving 13 bases between the germline ends. This CDR3 is built from 15 residues. Germline V CDR1 and CDR2: SGHTA, FQGNSA. In nucleotides, the CDR3 is TGTGCCAGCAGCTTAGATGTCCGGCGGAACTACGAGCAGTACTTC. Its translation is CASSLDVRRNYEQYF.

This clonotype was seen only once. The chain uses TRBV27 and TRBJ2-7; D may match TRBD1 or TRBD2 (5 bases each). Trimming took 6 bases from V and 3 from J, leaving 18 bases between them. Germline CDR1 is MNHEY and CDR2 is SMNVEV (reference sequence). The CDR3 runs 15 residues. The DNA of the CDR3 is TGTGCCAGCAGCGGAAGTCCCGGGGCTCTCTACGAGCAGTACTTC. It yields the protein CASSGSPGALYEQYF.

Ten or more counts support this clonotype. The gene calls are TRBV4-2 and TRBJ2-1; no firm D call. The CDR3 has 16 residues. V was clipped by 0 bases and J by 8 bases, with 17 bases between them. Germline CDR1 LGHNA, CDR2 YNFKEQ. CDR3 in amino acids: CASSQEGSNVGDEQFF. CDR3 sequence (DNA): TGTGCCAGCAGCCAAGAAGGCAGCAATGTGGGCGATGAGCAGTTCTTC.

This chain joins TRBV18 and TRBJ1-1, with a possible D match to TRBD1 (5 bases). This CDR3 is 13 amino acids long. Germline-derived CDR1 and CDR2 are KGHSH and LQKENI. Trimming shortened V by 1 base and J by 5 bases, and 8 bases separated the two germline ends. The chain's CDR3 is CASSPRGGTEAFF. The CDR3 coding sequence is TGTGCCAGCTCACCACGGGGGGGAACTGAAGCTTTCTTT. Full variable domain (outside the CDR3, taken from reference TRBV18 and TRBJ1-1): NAGVMQNPRHLVRRRGQEARLRCSPMKGHSHVYWYRQLPEEGLKFMVYLQKENIIDESGMPKERFSAEFPKEGPSILRIQQVVRGDSAAYFCASSPRGGTEAFFGQGTRLTVV.

The chain combines TRBV6-5 with TRBJ2-5; no clear D gene. The ends were cut back, 6 bases at V and 5 bases at J, with 16 bases in the middle. The CDR3 sequence is 14 residues long. CDR1 MNHEY and CDR2 SVGAGI come from the germline V gene. This CDR3 is CASSLREQGETQYF. CDR3 coding DNA: TGTGCCAGCAGCCTCCGTGAGCAAGGGGAGACCCAGTACTTC.

This clonotype showed up just a few times. The chain couples TRBV7-2 to TRBJ2-2, with 7 bases identical to TRBD2. This CDR3 spans 14 amino acids. The J segment lost 5 bases and the V segment lost 6 bases, leaving 6 bases of the junction unmatched. Germline assignment: CDR1 SGHTA and CDR2 FQGNSA. The CDR3 coding sequence is TGTGCCAGCAGATTACTAGCGACTACCGGGGAGCTGTTTTTT. Protein: CASRLLATTGELFF. The whole variable domain, remainder taken from reference TRBV7-2 and TRBJ2-2, is GAGVSQSPSNKVTEKGKDVELRCDPISGHTALYWYRQSLGQGLEFLIYFQGNSAPDKSGLPSDRFSAERTGGSVSTLTIQRTQQEDSAVYLCASRLLATTGELFFGEGSRLTVL.

The chain combines TRBV20-1 with TRBJ2-1; D is possibly TRBD2 (6 bases). V shed 6 bases and J shed 2 bases, with 11 bases lying between them. This CDR3 contains 13 residues. The germline gives CDR1 DFQATT, CDR2 SNEGSKA (reference sequence). The CDR3 sequence: CSAPGAAYNEQFF. Written as DNA, the CDR3 is TGCAGTGCCCCGGGAGCGGCCTACAATGAGCAGTTCTTC.

The V and J genes are TRBV19 and TRBJ1-6; no clear D gene. Germline CDR1 LNHDA, CDR2 SQIVND (reference sequence). This CDR3 region has 15 residues. Trimming took 6 bases from V and 0 from J, leaving 9 bases between them. The DNA of the CDR3 is TGTGCCAGTAGGCCCGAGAGCTCCTATAATTCACCCCTCCACTTT. Translating it yields CASRPESSYNSPLHF.